This TCR beta chain appears in the sequencing data of a study of CXCR3-negative and CXCR3-positive naive CD8 T cells (dated by TCRdb to the late 2010s). In terms of the full investigation: Approximately 130 million TRB reads were obtained in total, roughly 1.5 +/- 0.3 million reads per library. Diversity and physicochemical repertoire analyses covered eleven to twelve donors pooled from two independent experiments. The TRBV-TRBJ cluster analysis covered naive subsets from 5 donors and memory cells from 3 donors. The research as a whole found: CXCR3 expression partially decreased after cryopreservation, so most assays used freshly isolated PBMCs. Because surface CD5, which has been linked to self-reactivity in mice, was comparable between naive subsets, TCR interaction strength was also inferred from TRB CDR3 physicochemical properties. Comparably high repertoire diversity was found in both naive subsets, whereas much lower repertoire diversity was found in memory CD8+ T cells. Compared with CXCR3-negative naive cells, CXCR3-positive naive cells had TRB CDR3s with higher hydrophobicity (lower Kidera factor 4), lower energy, and higher strength and volume indices. Within the same donor, TRBV-TRBJ usage looked similar between naive CXCR3-negative and CXCR3-positive cells, but memory cells had distinct patterns.

In regard to this clonotype: Its binding antigen is unknown.

From a lookup of the germline V gene, CDR1 and CDR2 are SGHVS and FNYEAQ. The CDR3 covers 18 residues, taking in both the cysteine and the phenylalanine. The DNA sequence is not available. For each CD8+ T cell subset, flow sorting was done in triplicate, and around 300,000 cells per subset went directly into RLT lysis buffer. To exclude memory contaminants, naive CD8+ T cells were stringently defined as CD45RO-CCR7+CD27+CD95-. Peripheral blood mononuclear cells were isolated from buffy coats using standard density gradient centrifugation. A FACSAria III was used to flow-sort naive CD8+ T cells into CXCR3-negative and CXCR3-positive populations. Total RNA was extracted from sorted cells using an RNeasy Mini Kit. The instrument was a NextSeq 550. The Human TCR Profiling Kit (MiLaboratory) was used to prepare UMI-labeled 5' RACE TRB cDNA libraries. The full amount of extracted RNA was used for cDNA synthesis, and the full amount of resulting cDNA was used for PCR amplification. Libraries were prepared in parallel with an identical number of PCR cycles. On the study's bioinformatics: About 50,000 +/- 10,000 unique UMI-labeled TRB cDNA molecules per library were extracted with MIGEC and MiXCR, with at least two reads per UMI required. On average, about 40,000 +/- 10,000 functional in-frame TRB CDR3 nucleotide clonotypes lacking stop codons were found per library. Diversity metrics, including normalized Shannon-Wiener and Chao1, were computed in VDJtools after downsampling to 5000 UMI-labeled TRB molecules per sample. VDJtools computed clonotype-size-weighted physicochemical properties of the central five CDR3 residues: interaction energy, strength, volume and Kidera factor 4. TCRdb reprocessed the reads and assigns one entry to each CDR3 protein sequence, leaving out DNA. The V and J calls here are based on TCRdb, not the publication. In this sample's table one finds around 81,000 distinct CDR3 sequences. The top ten constitute roughly 1.6% of the sample.

The sequencing sample was made of naive CXCR3- CD8+ T cells from blood. The cell subset or site label corresponds to: CD45RO-CCR7+CD27+CD95- naive CD8+ T cells lacking CXCR3 (TNR3-). The rearranged chain carries TRBV7-6 and TRBJ2-1; no DNA is available, so the TRBD2 call from TCRdb remains unchecked. The clonotype originates from a human donor in good health. Some clones in this sample may be carry-over from other donors' samples. The encoded CDR3 is CASSLEVSGRAERNEQFF.